A selection of T cell receptor beta chains follows, all from one sample in a study of T cell repertoires in ileal Crohn's disease. Generated by immunoSEQ multiplex PCR, the TCRdb table keeps only in-frame clones and is missing some. The sample holds several thousand clones, approximately 85% seen once. Sequenced material: ileal tissue. The receptors come from an adult with Crohn's disease. The CDR3 runs from the conserved cysteine through the conserved F or W. Fields, in order: D gene, J gene, clone size, V gene, CDR3 protein, CDR3 DNA. A D gene is named only where the DNA matches it firmly. Size tells how often a clone was seen (once, few, many) or the class of an expanded clone, and some rows leave it out.

>.|TRBJ2-5|.|TRBV13
CASSLEGRRQETQYF
TGTGCCAGCAGCTTAGAGGGGAGACGCCAAGAGACCCAGTACTTC
>TRBD2|TRBJ2-5|.|TRBV5-6
CASSWGLGETQYF
TGTGCCAGCAGTTGGGGACTAGGGGAGACCCAGTACTTC
>.|TRBJ1-2|.|TRBV25-1
CASSEIAGKAGYTF
TGTGCCAGCAGTGAAATTGCAGGGAAGGCCGGCTACACCTTC
>TRBD1|TRBJ1-5|.|TRBV4-3
CASSQVWDRGDQPQHF
TGCGCCAGCAGCCAAGTGTGGGACAGGGGTGATCAGCCCCAGCATTTT
>.|TRBJ1-5|few|TRBV4-1
CASSRGRPGQPQHF
TGCGCCAGCAGCCGAGGACGGCCCGGTCAGCCCCAGCATTTT
>.|TRBJ2-7|.|TRBV7-8
CASSSQYTSNYEQYF
TGTGCCAGCAGCTCTCAGTATACTAGCAACTACGAGCAGTACTTC
>.|TRBJ2-2|.|TRBV6-5
CASSYASENTGELFF
TGTGCCAGCAGTTACGCTAGCGAAAACACCGGGGAGCTGTTTTTT
>.|TRBJ1-5|.|TRBV10-3
CAISESGNSNQPQHF
TGTGCCATCAGTGAGTCGGGGAATAGCAATCAGCCCCAGCATTTT
>.|TRBJ2-7|.|TRBV19
CASSIDITGVSNEQYF
TGTGCCAGTAGTATAGATATAACCGGGGTGAGTAACGAGCAGTACTTC
>.|TRBJ2-4|.|TRBV28
CASEQHAKNIQYF
TGTGCCTCCGAACAGCATGCCAAAAACATTCAGTACTTC
>.|TRBJ1-3|.|TRBV5-1
CASSGTGISGNTIYF
TGCGCCAGCAGCGGAACAGGGATCTCTGGAAACACCATATATTTT
>TRBD1|TRBJ2-5|once|TRBV27
CASSWRQGTGETQYF
TGTGCCAGCAGTTGGCGACAGGGTACGGGGGAGACCCAGTACTTC
>.|TRBJ2-1|few|TRBV27
CASSPPSFGGGPNEQFF
TGTGCCAGCAGTCCGCCGAGTTTTGGCGGGGGCCCGAATGAGCAGTTCTTC
>TRBD1|TRBJ1-2|.|TRBV6-1
CASSLLEVGTGAYTF
TGTGCCAGCAGTCTCCTCGAGGTTGGGACAGGGGCCTACACCTTC
>.|TRBJ1-5|.|TRBV6-1
CASSAYQPQHF
TGTGCCAGCAGTGCTTATCAGCCCCAGCATTTT
>.|TRBJ1-4|.|TRBV9
CASSGGSSGEKLFF
TGTGCCAGCAGCGGCGGCAGCTCGGGTGAAAAACTGTTTTTT
>.|TRBJ1-1|.|TRBV6-1
CASMPPQNTEAFF
TGTGCCAGCATGCCCCCCCAGAACACTGAAGCTTTCTTT
>TRBD1|TRBJ1-1|.|TRBV7-8
CASSPLRGPPSSQAEAFF
TGTGCCAGCAGCCCCCTGAGGGGGCCGCCGAGTTCCCAGGCTGAAGCTTTCTTT
>.|TRBJ2-1|.|TRBV6-1
CASTPGQGYNEQFF
TGTGCCAGCACCCCGGGGCAGGGGTACAATGAGCAGTTCTTC
>.|TRBJ1-4|.|TRBV19
CASSSLQGSNEKLFF
TGTGCCAGTAGTTCTCTACAGGGATCAAATGAAAAACTGTTTTTT
>.|TRBJ1-4|.|TRBV29-1
CSVGTDGTNEKLFF
TGCAGCGTTGGGACGGACGGTACTAATGAAAAACTGTTTTTT
>TRBD1|TRBJ2-6|.|TRBV29-1
CSAFTGGWSAGANVLTF
TGCAGCGCCTTTACAGGGGGCTGGAGTGCTGGGGCCAACGTCCTGACTTTC
>TRBD1|TRBJ1-2|.|TRBV6-5
CASSYLDRGHGYTF
TGTGCCAGCAGTTACTTAGACAGGGGGCATGGCTACACCTTC
>.|TRBJ2-5|few|TRBV7-6
CASSLATRAALRAEETQYF
TGTGCCAGCAGCTTAGCGACTAGGGCGGCCCTGAGGGCCGAAGAGACCCAGTACTTC
>.|TRBJ2-1|.|TRBV6-1
CASTSPGDYNEQFF
TGTGCCAGCACGTCCCCCGGGGACTACAATGAGCAGTTCTTC
>.|TRBJ2-1|few|TRBV11-2
CASSLKPGSYNEQFF
TGTGCCAGCAGTCTTAAGCCGGGCTCCTACAATGAGCAGTTCTTC
>.|TRBJ2-1|.|TRBV11-2
CASSLAPGVLVHEQFF
TGTGCCAGCAGCTTAGCTCCCGGCGTTCTAGTCCATGAGCAGTTCTTC
>.|TRBJ2-6|.|TRBV6-4
CASSDSSSTGANVLTF
TGTGCCAGCAGTGACTCATCTAGTACTGGGGCCAACGTCCTGACTTTC
>TRBD1|TRBJ2-7|.|TRBV28
CASSFRRLPGGYPSPYEQYF
TGTGCCAGCAGTTTTCGTAGGCTCCCAGGGGGCTATCCTAGTCCCTACGAGCAGTACTTC
>.|TRBJ2-7|once|TRBV9
CASSVGSASSHEQYF
TGTGCCAGCAGCGTAGGTAGCGCATCTTCCCACGAGCAGTACTTC
>.|TRBJ2-2|.|TRBV11-2
CASSSRGSGGELFF
TGTGCCAGCAGCTCAAGAGGGAGTGGCGGGGAGCTGTTTTTT
>.|TRBJ2-2|few|TRBV4-3
CASSLEEPTAAGTGELFF
TGCGCCAGCAGCCTCGAGGAGCCGACAGCGGCTGGCACCGGGGAGCTGTTTTTT
>TRBD1|TRBJ2-5|.|TRBV5-6
CASSLQGQARAQYF
TGTGCCAGCAGCTTGCAGGGACAGGCAAGGGCCCAGTACTTC
>.|TRBJ1-4|.|TRBV6-1
CASRWRINEKLFF
TGTGCCAGCAGGTGGCGGATTAATGAAAAACTGTTTTTT
>.|TRBJ1-1|.|TRBV28
CASSSTDTEAFF
TGTGCCAGCAGTTCGACAGACACTGAAGCTTTCTTT
>.|TRBJ1-6|.|TRBV9
CASSVEAGSLDSPLHF
TGTGCCAGCAGCGTAGAGGCAGGGTCCCTGGATTCACCCCTCCACTTT
>TRBD1|TRBJ2-5|.|TRBV27
CASSPRQGRQETQYF
TGTGCCAGCAGTCCCCGACAGGGAAGACAAGAGACCCAGTACTTC
>.|TRBJ2-3|.|TRBV19
CASRSRGWGTDTQYF
TGTGCCAGCCGGTCGAGGGGTTGGGGCACAGATACGCAGTATTTT
>TRBD1|TRBJ1-5|.|TRBV9
CASSGGTGDSNQPQHF
TGTGCCAGCAGCGGAGGGACAGGGGATAGCAATCAGCCCCAGCATTTT
>TRBD1|TRBJ1-1|.|TRBV9
CASSEGIEGAITEAFF
TGTGCCAGCAGCGAGGGGATTGAGGGGGCTATCACTGAAGCTTTCTTT
>.|TRBJ1-1|.|TRBV11-2
CASSTWIRDEAFF
TGTGCCAGCAGCACCTGGATAAGGGATGAAGCTTTCTTT